The 2 T cell receptor beta chains listed next were all sequenced from one sample in a study of read filtering for tumor transcriptome and immune sequencing. This library used 300 to 450 ng RNA and molecular barcoded adaptors spanning alpha/delta and beta/gamma chains. TCRdb processed the reads anew with MiXCR; each CDR3 protein has one entry. The sample carries 50,000 or so distinct CDR3 sequences, roughly 12% recorded once. Sequenced material: a population of CD138-negative cells sorted from bone marrow. Receptors were obtained from a donor aged 40 or older with multiple myeloma.

Of note for this clonotype: A single base separates this from a much larger clone, so it may be a read error. This chain uses TRBV10-3 with TRBJ1-1; possible D gene TRBD1, 6 bases. The CDR3 totals 15 residues. CDR1 and CDR2 from the germline V gene are ENHRY and SYGVKD. Trimming took off 6 bases at V and 5 bases at J, with 19 bases between the two ends. The CDR3 protein is CAISANGGAETEAFF. CDR3 bases: TGTGCCATCAGCGCCAATGGGGGGGCGGAGACTGAAGCTTTCTTT.

In the case of this clonotype: A much more abundant neighbour one base away suggests this may be a read error. V gene TRBV20-1 combines with J gene TRBJ2-3, with D unclear. The end of the DNA aligns better with TRBJ1-5, so the J call may be wrong. This CDR3 comprises 14 residues. The germline V gene encodes CDR1 DFQATT and CDR2 SNEGSKA (reference sequence). The CDR3 is CSARPPQRTDTQHF. In DNA, the CDR3 is TGCAGTGCTAGACCCCCACAGAGAACAGATACGCAGCATTTT.